This T cell receptor (beta chain) was recovered during a study of Graves' ophthalmopathy and Graves' hyperthyroidism. Study-level findings and limits: Detected in blood as well were most expanded thyroid clonotypes with frequency above 0.001.

Using RNA transcripts, the TCR beta CDR3 regions were amplified. RT-PCR in the first round used HTBI primers; a second-round multiplex PCR followed. TCRdb analysed the multiplex PCR reads with MiXCR anew, one entry per CDR3 protein. The sample holds some 390,000 distinct CDR3 sequences, 18% seen once. A word on this clonotype: Its antigen is not identified.

This TCR was sampled from a woman under 30 with Graves' ophthalmopathy. Sequencing used peripheral blood.

In DNA, the CDR3 is TGTGCCAGCAGCTCCCTCGTCACATCGGGGGAGCTGTTTTTT. Its translation: CASSSLVTSGELFF. The rearrangement joins TRBV11-2 to TRBJ2-2; D unresolved. CDR3 size: 14 residues. CDR1 SGHAT and CDR2 FQNNGV come from the germline V gene. The V gene lost 4 bases and the J gene lost 8 bases, with 14 bases spanning the gap. Full variable domain (missing parts from reference TRBV11-2 and TRBJ2-2): EAGVAQSPRYKIIEKRQSVAFWCNPISGHATLYWYQQILGQGPKLLIQFQNNGVVDDSQLPKDRFSAERLKGVDSTLKIQPAKLEDSAVYLCASSSLVTSGELFFGEGSRLTVL.